This paragraph reports one TCR beta chain. The CDR3 loop spans 13 amino acids. The germline V gene encodes CDR1 MNHEY and CDR2 SVGAGI. V shed 2 bases and J shed 4 bases, with 8 bases lying between them. This record belongs to a study of cytomegalovirus exposure and HLA in healthy donors. Clones were read by immunoSEQ multiplex PCR, and TCRdb kept only the in-frame ones, dropping some. The sample includes 200,000 to 250,000 clones, over 80% of them seen just once. This clonotype was obtained from a woman aged 18-29 years in good health and CMV-seronegative. The chain uses TRBV6-5 and TRBJ1-2; D is possibly TRBD1 (5 bases). Material: PBMCs. The CDR3 loop is CASSYGGGYGYTF. The CDR3 nucleotides are TGTGCCAGCAGTTACGGTGGGGGCTATGGCTACACCTTC.